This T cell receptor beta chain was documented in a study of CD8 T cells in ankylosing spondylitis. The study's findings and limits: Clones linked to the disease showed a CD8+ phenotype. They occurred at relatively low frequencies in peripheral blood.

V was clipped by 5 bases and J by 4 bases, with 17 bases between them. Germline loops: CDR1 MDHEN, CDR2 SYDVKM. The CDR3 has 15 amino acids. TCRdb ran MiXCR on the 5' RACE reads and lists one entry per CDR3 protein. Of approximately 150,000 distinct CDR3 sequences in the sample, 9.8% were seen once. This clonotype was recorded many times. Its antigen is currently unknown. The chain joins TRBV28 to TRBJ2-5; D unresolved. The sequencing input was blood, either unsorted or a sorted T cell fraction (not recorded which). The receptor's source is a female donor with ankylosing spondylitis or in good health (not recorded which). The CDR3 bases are TGTGCCAGCAGTGGGGTGAAAGTGCTTTTAGAGACCCAGTACTTC. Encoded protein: CASSGVKVLLETQYF.